The clone carrying this TCR beta chain has ten or more counts. TCRdb analysed the 5' RACE reads with MiXCR anew, one entry per CDR3 protein. The sample gives under 300,000 distinct CDR3 sequences, roughly 10% of which show up once; roughly a fifth is in the top ten. The sample originates from a study of T-cell memory formation after mild COVID-19. CDR3 length equals 13 residues. CDR1 and CDR2 from the germline V gene are DFQATT and SNEGSKA (reference sequence). V was shortened by 4 bases and J by 2 bases, with 9 bases between the two germline ends. The sequencing sample was made of PBMCs or a T cell subset sorted from them (not recorded which). The rearrangement links TRBV20-1 to TRBJ1-5; D gene ambiguous. The source of this sequence is a man in his late teens or twenties who had mild COVID-19 (a few samples of this study predate the infection). Cell type and time point are not known. The chain's CDR3 is CSAKREGNQPQHF. CDR3 DNA: TGCAGTGCTAAGAGAGAGGGCAATCAGCCCCAGCATTTT.